This is a list of T cell receptor beta chains from one sample in a study of Ad26.COV2.S vaccination and SARS-CoV-2 variants. Measured with immunoSEQ multiplex PCR; TCRdb has only the in-frame clones, and not every one. The repertoire consists of roughly 390,000 clones, with roughly nine tenths occurring once and the leading ten covering 3% to 3.5%. Sample: peripheral blood, taken in a trial of Ad26.COV2.S vaccine versus placebo. The receptor source for this set is a person between 18 and 60 years old who received the Ad26.COV2.S COVID-19 vaccine or a placebo. Both conserved end residues are part of each CDR3. The D gene is left open where the match is weak. Clone size is not always given. Where it is, it says once, few, many or a class for expanded clones.

V,size,D,J,CDR3,DNA
TRBV5-4,NA,TRBD1,TRBJ2-7,CASSSDREEQYF,TGTGCCAGCAGCTCCGACAGGGAAGAGCAGTACTTC
TRBV6-5,NA,TRBD2,TRBJ2-2,CASKAGTSSTGELFF,TGTGCCAGCAAAGCCGGGACTAGTTCGACCGGGGAGCTGTTTTTT
TRBV5-1,once,TRBD1,TRBJ2-1,CASSSTGGPYNEQFF,TGCGCCAGCAGCTCGACAGGGGGCCCTTACAATGAGCAGTTCTTC
TRBV7-9,NA,NA,TRBJ1-3,CASTPPGNSNTIYF,TGTGCCAGCACCCCACCAGGGAATTCGAACACCATATATTTT
TRBV5-4,NA,NA,TRBJ2-7,CASSSEGVYEQYF,TGTGCCAGCAGCTCGGAGGGGGTTTACGAGCAGTACTTC
TRBV27,once,NA,TRBJ1-1,CASSLTVNTEAFF,TGTGCCAGCAGTTTAACTGTGAACACTGAAGCTTTCTTT
TRBV5-1,NA,TRBD1,TRBJ2-3,CASSTGQGGTDTQYF,TGCGCCAGCAGCACGGGACAGGGGGGCACAGATACGCAGTATTTT
TRBV3-1/TRBV3-2,NA,TRBD2,TRBJ2-3,CASSLAGDTDTQYF,TGTGCCAGCAGCCTAGCGGGTGACACAGATACGCAGTATTTT
TRBV7-9,NA,TRBD2,TRBJ2-1,CASSSPSGAGNEQFF,TGTGCCAGCAGCTCACCTAGCGGGGCGGGGAATGAGCAGTTCTTC
TRBV6-4,once,TRBD2,TRBJ2-7,CASSYSAGFEQYF,TGTGCCAGCAGCTACTCAGCGGGGTTCGAGCAGTACTTC
TRBV6-6,NA,TRBD1,TRBJ2-2,CASSYSSRGNTGELFF,TGTGCCAGCAGTTACTCGAGCAGGGGGAATACCGGGGAGCTGTTTTTT
TRBV6-5,NA,TRBD1,TRBJ1-3,CASSLGTAGGNTIYF,TGTGCCAGCAGTTTGGGGACAGCTGGAGGGAACACCATATATTTT
TRBV9,NA,NA,TRBJ2-1,CASSVVGREDNEQFF,TGTGCCAGCAGCGTAGTGGGCAGGGAGGACAATGAGCAGTTCTTC
TRBV9,once,TRBD2,TRBJ2-3,CASNNARGGLLWPTDTQYF,TGTGCCAGCAACAACGCCCGGGGGGGCCTCCTGTGGCCGACAGATACGCAGTATTTT
TRBV4-1,once,NA,TRBJ2-7,CASSQEGGIYEQYF,TGCGCCAGCAGTCAAGAGGGGGGAATCTACGAGCAGTACTTC
TRBV29-1,once,TRBD1,TRBJ1-1,CSVEDGNRGTEAFF,TGCAGCGTTGAAGATGGAAACAGGGGAACTGAAGCTTTCTTT
TRBV18,NA,NA,TRBJ1-1,CASLEGRNTEAFF,TGTGCCAGCCTCGAGGGGAGGAACACTGAAGCTTTCTTT
TRBV18,NA,NA,TRBJ2-4,CASSPPAGETAIQYF,TGTGCCAGCTCACCACCCGCAGGGGAGACCGCCATTCAGTACTTC
TRBV27,NA,TRBD1,TRBJ1-1,CASSRTGMFTEAFF,TGTGCCAGCAGTAGGACAGGGATGTTCACTGAAGCTTTCTTT
TRBV4-1,NA,NA,TRBJ2-5,CASSPSGGVTQYF,TGCGCCAGCAGCCCCAGTGGGGGTGTGACCCAGTACTTC
TRBV4-3,NA,NA,TRBJ2-7,CASSLWRSGQSNEQYF,TGCGCCAGCAGCCTCTGGAGAAGCGGACAGTCCAACGAGCAGTACTTC
TRBV4-1,NA,TRBD1,TRBJ1-6,CASSQDRGMNSPLHF,TGCGCCAGCAGCCAAGACAGGGGGATGAATTCACCCCTCCACTTT
TRBV10-2,NA,NA,TRBJ1-6,CASSESGVTNNSPLHF,TGCGCCAGCAGTGAGTCAGGAGTAACTAATAATTCACCCCTCCACTTT
TRBV3-1/TRBV3-2,NA,TRBD2,TRBJ2-2,CASSLFPGLATNTGELFF,TGTGCCAGCAGCCTTTTTCCGGGACTAGCAACGAACACCGGGGAGCTGTTTTTT
TRBV6-6,NA,TRBD1,TRBJ2-7,CASSPGQFGLYEQYF,TGTGCCAGCAGCCCGGGACAGTTCGGCCTGTACGAGCAGTACTTC